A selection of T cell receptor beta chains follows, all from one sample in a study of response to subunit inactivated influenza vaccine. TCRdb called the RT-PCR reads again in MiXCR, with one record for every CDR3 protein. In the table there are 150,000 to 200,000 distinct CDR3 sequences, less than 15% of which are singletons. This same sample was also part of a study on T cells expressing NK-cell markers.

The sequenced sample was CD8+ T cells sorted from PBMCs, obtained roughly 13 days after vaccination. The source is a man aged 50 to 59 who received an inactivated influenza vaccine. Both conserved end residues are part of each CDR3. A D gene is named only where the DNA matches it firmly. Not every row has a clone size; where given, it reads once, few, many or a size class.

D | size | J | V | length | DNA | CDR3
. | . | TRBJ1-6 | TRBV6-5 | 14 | TGTGCCAGCAGTTACGCAGGGGATAATTCACCCCTCCACTTT | CASSYAGDNSPLHF
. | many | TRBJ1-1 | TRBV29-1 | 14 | TGCAGCGTTGAAGGTGAAGTTATGAACACTGAAGCTTTCTTT | CSVEGEVMNTEAFF
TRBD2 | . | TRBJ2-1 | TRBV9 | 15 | TGTGCCAGCAGCCCTAGCGGGGCCAACTACAATGAGCAGTTCTTC | CASSPSGANYNEQFF
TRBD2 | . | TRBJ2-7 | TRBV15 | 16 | TGTGCCACCAGGGGGACTAGCGGGGGGGCGGCCTATGAGCAGTACTTC | CATRGTSGGAAYEQYF
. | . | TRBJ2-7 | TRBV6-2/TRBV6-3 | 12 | TGTGCCAGCAGTTACGTATCTCTCGAGCAGTACTTC | CASSYVSLEQYF
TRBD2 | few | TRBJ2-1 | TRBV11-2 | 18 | TGTGCCAGCAGCCTCGGACTAGCGGGGGGTCAATCCTACAATGAGCAGTTCTTC | CASSLGLAGGQSYNEQFF
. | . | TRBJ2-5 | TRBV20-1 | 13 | TGCAGTGCCCTCCAGGACTGGGTGGAGACCCAGTACTTC | CSALQDWVETQYF
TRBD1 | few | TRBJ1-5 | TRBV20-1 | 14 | TGCAGTGCTTCGGATACAGGGGGGTATCAGCCCCAGCATTTT | CSASDTGGYQPQHF
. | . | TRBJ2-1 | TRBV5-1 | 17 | TGCGCCAGCAGCTACACTCAGGACGCCTTCTCCTACAATGAGCAGTTCTTC | CASSYTQDAFSYNEQFF
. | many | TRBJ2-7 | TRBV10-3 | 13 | TGTGCCATCAGTGAGGAGACTAGCTACGAGCAGTACTTC | CAISEETSYEQYF
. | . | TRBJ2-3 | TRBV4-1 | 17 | TGCGCCAGCAGCCAAGATCCCACTGGCACCCCCACAGATACGCAGTATTTT | CASSQDPTGTPTDTQYF
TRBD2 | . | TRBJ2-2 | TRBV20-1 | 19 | TGCAGTGCTAGAGATAAGACTAAGCGGGAGTCGCCGAACACCGGGGAGCTGTTTTTT | CSARDKTKRESPNTGELFF
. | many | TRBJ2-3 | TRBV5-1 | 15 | TGCGCCAGCAGCTTGTCTGGAGGGGGGACAGATACGCAGTATTTT | CASSLSGGGTDTQYF
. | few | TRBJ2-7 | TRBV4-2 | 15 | TGTGCCAGCAGCCAAGACTGGGACTTCGGGTACGAGCAGTACTTC | CASSQDWDFGYEQYF
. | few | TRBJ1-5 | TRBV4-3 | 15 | TGCGCCAGCAGCCAAGATGGGCGCGGCAATCAGCCCCAGCATTTT | CASSQDGRGNQPQHF
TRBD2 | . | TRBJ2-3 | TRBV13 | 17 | TGTGCCAGCAGCTCGCCCGAGCGGGGGGCTAGCACAGATACGCAGTATTTT | CASSSPERGASTDTQYF
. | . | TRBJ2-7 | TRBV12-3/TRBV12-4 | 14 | TGTGCCAGCAGTTTAGTAGGGACTTCCTACGAGCAGTACTTC | CASSLVGTSYEQYF
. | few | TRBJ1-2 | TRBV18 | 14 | TGTGCCAGCTCACCACGGGATGCGGCGGTCGGCTACACCTTC | CASSPRDAAVGYTF
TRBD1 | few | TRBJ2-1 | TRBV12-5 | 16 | TGTGCTAGTGGTTCCTACCGGGACAGGAGAGGGAATGAGCAGTTCTTC | CASGSYRDRRGNEQFF
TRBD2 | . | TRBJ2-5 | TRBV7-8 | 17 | TGTGCCAGCAGCTTAGACCCTAGCGGGACTTCTGAGGAGACCCAGTACTTC | CASSLDPSGTSEETQYF
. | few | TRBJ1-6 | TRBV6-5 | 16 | TGTGCCAGCAGTTACTCGGCTCGGGGAAGAGGATCACCCCTCCACTTT | CASSYSARGRGSPLHF
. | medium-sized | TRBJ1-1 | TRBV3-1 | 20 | TGTGCCAGCAGCCAAGGGGTCCAGGGGTATAATGCTGCGGGGAACACTGAAGCTTTCTTT | CASSQGVQGYNAAGNTEAFF
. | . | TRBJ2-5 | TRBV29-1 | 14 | TGCAGCGTTGAATGGAGGGCCAGGACAAAGACCCAGTACTTC | CSVEWRARTKTQYF
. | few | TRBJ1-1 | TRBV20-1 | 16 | TGCAGTGCTAGAGGACCGGGGAAGCGGATCTCCACTGAAGCTTTCTTT | CSARGPGKRISTEAFF
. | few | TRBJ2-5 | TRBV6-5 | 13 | TGTGCCAGCAGTTACTCCGGAGAAGAGACCCAGTACTTC | CASSYSGEETQYF
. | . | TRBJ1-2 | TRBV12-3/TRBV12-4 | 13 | TGTGCCAGCAGACCCCGGGACGGCTATGGCTACACCTTC | CASRPRDGYGYTF